Listed below are T cell receptor beta chains from one sample, sequenced in a study of cytomegalovirus exposure and HLA in healthy donors. The table came from immunoSEQ multiplex PCR; TCRdb's copy has only in-frame clones and leaves some out. The sample lists 110,000 to 150,000 clones, 91% seen once, with about 0.7% in the top ten. Sequenced: PBMCs. All receptors derive from a man between 18 and 35 years old in good health and CMV-seronegative. CDR3s include the opening cysteine and the closing phenylalanine or tryptophan. A D gene is named only where the DNA matches it firmly. The size entry is marked missing in some rows and otherwise reads once, few, many or a size class.

v_call	d_call	clone_size	j_call	cdr3_nt	cdr3_aa
TRBV5-1	.	.	TRBJ1-1	TGCGCCAGCAGCTTGACGCGGGTGAACACTGAAGCTTTCTTT	CASSLTRVNTEAFF
TRBV6-5	.	.	TRBJ2-5	TGTGCCAGCAGTTACTCCAGGCAAGAGACCCAGTACTTC	CASSYSRQETQYF
TRBV30	.	.	TRBJ1-1	TGTGCCTGGAGTGAAGAGCTCCAAGCTTTCTTT	CAWSEELQAFF
TRBV15	.	.	TRBJ1-6	TGTGCCACCAGCAGAGATCGATCCAGAAGTCATTCACCCCTCCACTTT	CATSRDRSRSHSPLHF
TRBV14	TRBD1	.	TRBJ2-3	TGTGCCAGCAGGCGACAGGGGTCTAGCACAGATACGCAGTATTTT	CASRRQGSSTDTQYF
TRBV5-1	.	.	TRBJ2-7	TGCGCCAGCAACGCCCAGGGAGGAAGCTCCTACGAGCAGTACTTC	CASNAQGGSSYEQYF
TRBV2	TRBD2	.	TRBJ2-1	TGTGCCAGCCTCGGACTAGCGGGAGTTGAGCAGTTCTTC	CASLGLAGVEQFF
TRBV5-6	TRBD1	.	TRBJ1-4	TGTGCCAGCAGCCGCGGACAGGCCCTTTTTAATGAAAAACTGTTTTTT	CASSRGQALFNEKLFF
TRBV7-8	.	.	TRBJ2-7	TGTGCCAGCAGCACCAAGACAGGCTCCTACGAGCAGTACTTC	CASSTKTGSYEQYF
TRBV2	TRBD1	few	TRBJ1-6	TGTGCCAGCAGTGAAGCTACAGGGGGAAGTTCACCCCTCCACTTT	CASSEATGGSSPLHF
TRBV5-1	.	few	TRBJ2-3	TGCGCCAGCAGCTTGCGGGGGATGGGTACAGATACGCAGTATTTT	CASSLRGMGTDTQYF
TRBV9	TRBD1	once	TRBJ1-2	TGTGCCAGCAGCGTAGCTGAGGGGGACAGGGTTGGAGGCTACACCTTC	CASSVAEGDRVGGYTF
TRBV18	TRBD1	.	TRBJ1-2	TGTGCCAGCTCACCACTCGAGACAGGGGGTAACTATGGCTACACCTTC	CASSPLETGGNYGYTF
TRBV11-3	.	.	TRBJ1-4	TGTGCCAGCAGCGAAACGAGAGGGAAACTGTTTTTT	CASSETRGKLFF
TRBV7-9	TRBD1	.	TRBJ2-1	TGTGCCAGCAGGCGGACAGGGGGCGGTGAGCAGTTCTTC	CASRRTGGGEQFF
TRBV18	.	.	TRBJ2-7	TGTGCCAGCTCACCGATCCGGGACTACGAGCAGTACTTC	CASSPIRDYEQYF